Below, 30 T cell receptor beta chains from the same sample are listed, as sequenced in a study of monozygotic twins with inflammatory bowel disease. After re-calling the 5' RACE reads, TCRdb lists one entry per CDR3 protein, DNA absent. Its clone listing holds tens of thousands of distinct CDR3 sequences. The sequenced sample was blood. Receptors originate from a human donor with ulcerative colitis or Crohn's disease, or a healthy co-twin of an affected twin (not recorded which).

The chain uses TRBV19 and TRBJ1-1. CDR1 and CDR2 (germline): LNHDA, SQIVND (reference sequence). The CDR3 has 13 residues. This chain's CDR3 is CASSTGMNTEAFF.

The rearrangement links TRBV10-2 to TRBJ1-3. Germline V lookup: CDR1 WSHSY, CDR2 SAAADI. CDR3 length equals 14 residues. This CDR3 is CASSQDTFGNTIYF.

The chain uses TRBV4-1 and TRBJ1-5; the TRBD1 assignment by TCRdb is unverifiable without DNA. Germline V gene data show CDR1 as MGHRA and CDR2 as YSYEKL. The CDR3 is 16 amino acids. CDR3 region: CASSQEFQGVDQTQHF.

CDR3 sequence: CASNSFGEKLFF. The gene calls are TRBV7-9 and TRBJ1-4. Per germline, CDR1 SEHNR and CDR2 FQNEAQ (reference sequence). The CDR3 loop spans 12 amino acids.

CDR3 amino acids: CASSPLLRENTGELFF. The chain employs TRBV5-1 and TRBJ2-2; the TCRdb D gene call, TRBD2, has no DNA to confirm it. Per the germline V gene, CDR1 is SGHRS and CDR2 is YFSETQ. CDR3 size: 16 residues.

This chain joins TRBV12-3 or TRBV12-4 and TRBJ1-5; with no DNA, the TCRdb D assignment of TRBD1 cannot be verified. The CDR3 spans 14 residues. CDR3 region: CASSLEGQHQPQHF.

V usage is TRBV6-2 or TRBV6-3 and J usage is TRBJ2-1; TCRdb proposes TRBD1, but this gene call is untestable without DNA. The CDR3 has 12 residues. Germline CDR1 MNHEY, CDR2 SVGEGT. The CDR3 reads CASSLDRNEQFF.

This chain links TRBV24-1 with TRBJ2-3; TCRdb reports TRBD1, a call that lacks DNA to check it against. This CDR3 is built from 16 residues. CDR1 KGHDR and CDR2 SFDVKD come from the germline V gene. The CDR3 sequence: CATSDRTGEGTDTQYF.

The V and J genes are TRBV7-2 and TRBJ2-1; TCRdb selects TRBD1, and the lack of DNA leaves this call unchecked. CDR1 SGHTA and CDR2 FQGNSA come from the germline V gene. This CDR3 has 17 amino acids. The CDR3: CASSLNPGRSSYNEQFF.

This chain connects TRBV7-9 to TRBJ1-2; with no DNA, the TCRdb D assignment of TRBD1 cannot be verified. Germline CDR1 is SEHNR and CDR2 is FQNEAQ (reference sequence). This CDR3 comprises 16 residues. CDR3 loop: CASSPAPGGQKDGYTF. The full variable domain, completed using reference TRBV7-9 and TRBJ1-2, is DTGVSQNPRHKITKRGQNVTFRCDPISEHNRLYWYRQTLGQGPEFLTYFQNEAQLEKSRLLSDRFSAERPKGSFSTLEIQRTEQGDSAMYLCASSPAPGGQKDGYTFGSGTRLTVV.

This CDR3 reads CASSPGQGQETQYF. The chain has TRBV5-1 and TRBJ2-5; TCRdb's D call of TRBD1 is untestable without DNA. The CDR3 sequence is 14 residues long. Germline loops: CDR1 SGHRS, CDR2 YFSETQ.

The V gene is TRBV10-1, the J gene TRBJ2-3; the TCRdb D gene call, TRBD2, has no DNA to confirm it. This CDR3 contains 15 residues. Per germline, CDR1 WNHNN and CDR2 SYGVQD (reference sequence). CDR3: CASSDTSGGTDTQYF.

V usage is TRBV7-7 and J usage is TRBJ1-4. This CDR3 contains 11 residues. The V gene's germline CDR1 is SSHAT and CDR2 FNYEAQ (reference sequence). The CDR3 region is CASSSFGKLFF.

V and J are TRBV7-2 and TRBJ2-1; as DNA is missing, the TRBD1 call by TCRdb cannot be tested. The length of the CDR3 is 17 residues. The germline V gene encodes CDR1 SGHTA and CDR2 FQGNSA. This CDR3 is CASSLGLQGASRNEQFF.

The chain employs TRBV7-9 and TRBJ1-1; the TCRdb call, TRBD1, lacks DNA for checking. The germline V gene has CDR1 SEHNR and CDR2 FQNEAQ (reference sequence). The CDR3 runs 16 residues. The CDR3 region is CASSLGTGRVWTEAFF.

This chain uses TRBV5-1 with TRBJ1-2; TCRdb indicates TRBD1, and absent DNA this call remains unverified. Looked up from germline, CDR1 is SGHRS and CDR2 is YFSETQ. This CDR3 is built from 14 residues. CDR3 sequence: CASSLTGADYGYTF. The full variable domain, rest sourced from reference TRBV5-1 and TRBJ1-2, is KAGVTQTPRYLIKTRGQQVTLSCSPISGHRSVSWYQQTPGQGLQFLFEYFSETQRNKGNFPGRFSGRQFSNSRSEMNVSTLELGDSALYLCASSLTGADYGYTFGSGTRLTVV.

This CDR3 is CSARTAGGLYNEQFF. The chain links TRBV20-1 to TRBJ2-1; the D call of TRBD2 rests on TCRdb alone, since no DNA is present to check it. CDR1 DFQATT and CDR2 SNEGSKA come from the germline V gene (reference sequence). This CDR3 contains 15 residues.

This sequence joins TRBV20-1 and TRBJ1-1; lacking DNA, the TRBD1 call made by TCRdb goes unchecked. Germline V gives CDR1 DFQATT, CDR2 SNEGSKA (reference sequence). The CDR3 is 14 amino acids. CDR3 loop: CSARLPDSYTEAFF.

The J gene is TRBJ2-1, the V gene TRBV2; TCRdb picks TRBD1, but there is no DNA to check that call. Per the germline V gene, CDR1 is SNHLY and CDR2 is FYNNEI. The CDR3 length is 14 residues. CDR3 sequence: CASTPRQGSNEQFF.

This sequence joins TRBV2 and TRBJ2-3; TCRdb names TRBD2, which stays unverified in the absence of DNA. Germline V gene sequence: CDR1 SNHLY, CDR2 FYNNEI. CDR3 size: 13 residues. CDR3 in amino acids: CASGAGVTDTQYF.

V is TRBV5-4 and J is TRBJ2-3. This CDR3 has 15 residues. CDR1 SGHNT and CDR2 YYREEE come from the germline V gene (reference sequence). The CDR3 loop is CASSLGGIGTDTQYF.

This chain uses TRBV20-1 with TRBJ1-2. Per the germline V gene, CDR1 is DFQATT and CDR2 is SNEGSKA (reference sequence). This CDR3 spans 13 amino acids. CDR3 protein: CSAPTLTPYGYTF.

This chain links TRBV11-1 with TRBJ1-2; no DNA is available, so the TRBD1 call from TCRdb remains unchecked. The CDR3 runs to 15 residues. Germline CDR1 is SGHAT and CDR2 is FQDESV (reference sequence). CDR3 in amino acids: CASSLSGDSNYGYTF.

This chain joins TRBV20-1 and TRBJ2-7; TCRdb calls TRBD2, which cannot be checked without DNA. Germline lookup yields CDR1 DFQATT and CDR2 SNEGSKA (reference sequence). The CDR3 sequence is 13 residues long. The CDR3 protein is CSAIGGTSYEQYF.

This rearrangement joins TRBV6-2 or TRBV6-3 to TRBJ2-1; TCRdb calls TRBD2, which cannot be checked without DNA. The CDR3 extends over 15 amino acids. Germline CDR1 reads MNHEY; CDR2 reads SVGEGT. This CDR3 reads CASSYSGGGASEQFF.

V is TRBV12-3 or TRBV12-4 and J is TRBJ2-3; TCRdb picks TRBD2, but there is no DNA to check that call. This CDR3 comprises 12 residues. The CDR3 sequence: CASSLRTSGRYF.

The V and J genes are TRBV5-1 and TRBJ1-2; TCRdb returns TRBD1, unconfirmable since there is no DNA. The CDR3 totals 14 residues. The germline V gene has CDR1 SGHRS and CDR2 YFSETQ. The CDR3 here is CASRTGTANYGYTF.

V is TRBV6-6 and J is TRBJ1-2; TCRdb indicates TRBD1, and absent DNA this call remains unverified. This CDR3 has 14 amino acids. Germline V gives CDR1 MNHNY, CDR2 SVGAGI (reference sequence). The CDR3 is CASSSEGGNYGYTF.

The chain joins TRBV7-2 to TRBJ1-1; TCRdb's D call of TRBD1 is untestable without DNA. The CDR3 is 14 residues long. Germline assignment: CDR1 SGHTA and CDR2 FQGNSA. The CDR3: CASSLARDRLEAFF. Full variable domain (remainder filled in from reference TRBV7-2 and TRBJ1-1): GAGVSQSPSNKVTEKGKDVELRCDPISGHTALYWYRQSLGQGLEFLIYFQGNSAPDKSGLPSDRFSAERTGGSVSTLTIQRTQQEDSAVYLCASSLARDRLEAFFGQGTRLTVV.

The chain uses TRBV19 and TRBJ1-1; checking the TCRdb D call of TRBD1 is not possible without DNA. The CDR3 consists of 14 residues. Germline CDR1 LNHDA, CDR2 SQIVND (reference sequence). CDR3 loop: CASSMGQTIPEAFF.